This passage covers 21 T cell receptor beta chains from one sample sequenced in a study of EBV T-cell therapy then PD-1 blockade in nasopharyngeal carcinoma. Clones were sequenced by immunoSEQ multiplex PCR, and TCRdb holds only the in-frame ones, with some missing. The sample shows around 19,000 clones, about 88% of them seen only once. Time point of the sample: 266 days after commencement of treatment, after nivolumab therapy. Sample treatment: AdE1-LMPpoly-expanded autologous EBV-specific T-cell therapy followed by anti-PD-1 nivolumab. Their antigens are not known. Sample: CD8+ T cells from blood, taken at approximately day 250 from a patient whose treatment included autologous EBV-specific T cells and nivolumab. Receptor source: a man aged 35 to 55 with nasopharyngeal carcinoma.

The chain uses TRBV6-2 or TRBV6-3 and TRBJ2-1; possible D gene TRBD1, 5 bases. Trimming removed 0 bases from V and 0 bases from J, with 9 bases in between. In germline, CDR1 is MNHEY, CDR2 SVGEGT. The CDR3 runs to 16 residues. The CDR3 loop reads CASSYSIGVSYNEQFF. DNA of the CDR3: TGTGCCAGCAGTTACTCGATAGGGGTCTCCTACAATGAGCAGTTCTTC.

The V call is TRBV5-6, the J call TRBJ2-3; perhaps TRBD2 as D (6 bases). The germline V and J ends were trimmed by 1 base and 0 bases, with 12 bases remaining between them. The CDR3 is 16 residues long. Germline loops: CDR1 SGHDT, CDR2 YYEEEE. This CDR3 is CASSLSAGGSTDTQYF. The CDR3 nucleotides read TGTGCCAGCAGCTTGTCAGCGGGTGGGAGCACAGATACGCAGTATTTT. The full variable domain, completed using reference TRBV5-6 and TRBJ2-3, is DAGVTQSPTHLIKTRGQQVTLRCSPKSGHDTVSWYQQALGQGPQFIFQYYEEEERQRGNFPDRFSGHQFPNYSSELNVNALLLGDSALYLCASSLSAGGSTDTQYFGPGTRLTVL.

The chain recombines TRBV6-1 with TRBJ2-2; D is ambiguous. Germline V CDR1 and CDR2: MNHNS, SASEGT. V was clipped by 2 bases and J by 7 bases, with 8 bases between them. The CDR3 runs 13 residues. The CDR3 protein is CASSESENGELFF. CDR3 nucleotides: TGTGCCAGCAGTGAATCGGAGAACGGGGAGCTGTTTTTT.

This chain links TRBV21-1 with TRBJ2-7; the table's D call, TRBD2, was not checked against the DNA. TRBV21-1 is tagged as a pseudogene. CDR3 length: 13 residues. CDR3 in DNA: TGTGCCAGCAGCACCCGTCGGGGGTACGAGCAGTACTTC. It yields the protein CASSTRRGYEQYF.

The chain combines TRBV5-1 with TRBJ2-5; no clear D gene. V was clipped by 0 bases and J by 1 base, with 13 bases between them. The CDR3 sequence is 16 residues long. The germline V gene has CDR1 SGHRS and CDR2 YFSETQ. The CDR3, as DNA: TGCGCCAGCAGCTTGGCGCTCCTTCCGACCCAAGAGACCCAGTACTTC. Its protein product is CASSLALLPTQETQYF.

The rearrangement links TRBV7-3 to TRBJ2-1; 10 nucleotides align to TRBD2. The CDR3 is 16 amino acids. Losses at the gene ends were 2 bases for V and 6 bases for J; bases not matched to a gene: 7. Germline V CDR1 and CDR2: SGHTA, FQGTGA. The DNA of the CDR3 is TGTGCCAGCAGCTTAGTGGCCAGCGGGGGGGTCAATGAGCAGTTCTTC. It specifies CASSLVASGGVNEQFF.

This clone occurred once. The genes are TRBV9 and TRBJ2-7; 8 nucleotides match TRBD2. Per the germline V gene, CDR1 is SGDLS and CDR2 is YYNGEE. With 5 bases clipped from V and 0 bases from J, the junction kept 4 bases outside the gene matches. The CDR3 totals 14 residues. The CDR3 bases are TGTGCCAGCAGTGCGGGGGGCAACTCCTACGAGCAGTACTTC. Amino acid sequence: CASSAGGNSYEQYF.

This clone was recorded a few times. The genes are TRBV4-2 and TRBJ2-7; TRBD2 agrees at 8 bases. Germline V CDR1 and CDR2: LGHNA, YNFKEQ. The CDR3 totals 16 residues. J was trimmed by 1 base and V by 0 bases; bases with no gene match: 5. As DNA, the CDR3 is TGTGCCAGCAGCCAAGATGGGGCGGGGGGATCCTACGAGCAGTACTTC. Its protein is CASSQDGAGGSYEQYF.

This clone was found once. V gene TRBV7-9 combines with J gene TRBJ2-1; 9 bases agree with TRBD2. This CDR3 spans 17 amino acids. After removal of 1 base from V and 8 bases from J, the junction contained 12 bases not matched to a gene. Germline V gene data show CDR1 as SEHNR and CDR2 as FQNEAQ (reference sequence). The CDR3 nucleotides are TGTGCCAGCAGCTTAGATGACAGGACTAGCGTCCTTGATGAGCAGTTCTTC. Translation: CASSLDDRTSVLDEQFF.

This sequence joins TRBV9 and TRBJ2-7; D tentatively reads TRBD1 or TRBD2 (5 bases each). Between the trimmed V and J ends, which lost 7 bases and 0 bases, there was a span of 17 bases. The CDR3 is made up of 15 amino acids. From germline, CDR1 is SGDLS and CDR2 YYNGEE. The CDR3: CASAPGGLSSYEQYF. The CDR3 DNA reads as TGTGCCAGCGCACCTGGGGGTCTTAGCTCCTACGAGCAGTACTTC.

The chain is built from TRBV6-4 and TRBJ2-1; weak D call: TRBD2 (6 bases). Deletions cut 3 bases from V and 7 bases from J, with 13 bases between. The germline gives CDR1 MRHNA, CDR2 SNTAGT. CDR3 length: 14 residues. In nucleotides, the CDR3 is TGTGCCAGCAGTGATCAGGTTGGGGGGAATGAGCAGTTCTTC. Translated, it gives CASSDQVGGNEQFF.

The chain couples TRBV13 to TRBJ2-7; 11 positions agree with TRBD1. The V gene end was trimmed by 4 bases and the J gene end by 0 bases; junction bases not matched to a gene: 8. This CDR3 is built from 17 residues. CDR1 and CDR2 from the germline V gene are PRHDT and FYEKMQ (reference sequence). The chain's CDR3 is CASSSGTGGGSSYEQYF. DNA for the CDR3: TGTGCCAGCAGCTCGGGGACAGGGGGTGGATCCTCCTACGAGCAGTACTTC.

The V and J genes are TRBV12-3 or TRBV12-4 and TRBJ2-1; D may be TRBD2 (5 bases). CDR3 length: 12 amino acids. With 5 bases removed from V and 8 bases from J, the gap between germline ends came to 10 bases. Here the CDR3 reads CASSPSGYEQFF. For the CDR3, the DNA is TGTGCCAGCAGTCCGAGCGGATATGAGCAGTTCTTC.

The CDR3 reads CASSPGIPQRATDTQYF. The CDR3 DNA sequence: TGTGCCAGCTCACCAGGGATTCCCCAGCGCGCCACAGATACGCAGTATTTT. The chain is built from TRBV18 and TRBJ2-3; no clear D. Per the germline V gene, CDR1 is KGHSH and CDR2 is LQKENI. V was trimmed by 2 bases and J by 2 bases, leaving 17 bases between them. This CDR3 is built from 17 residues.

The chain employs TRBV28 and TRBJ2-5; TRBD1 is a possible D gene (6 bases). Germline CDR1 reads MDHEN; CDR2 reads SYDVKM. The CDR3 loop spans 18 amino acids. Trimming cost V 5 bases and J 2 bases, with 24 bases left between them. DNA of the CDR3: TGTGCCAGCAGTCCCCATTATTCCGGACAGACACCACAAGAGACCCAGTACTTC. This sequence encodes CASSPHYSGQTPQETQYF.

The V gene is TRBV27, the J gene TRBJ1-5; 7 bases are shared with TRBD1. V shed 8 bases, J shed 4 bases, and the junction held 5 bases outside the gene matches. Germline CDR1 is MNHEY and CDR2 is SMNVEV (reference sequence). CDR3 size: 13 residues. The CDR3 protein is CASRPGQNQPQHF. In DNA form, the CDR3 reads TGTGCCAGCCGACCGGGACAGAATCAGCCCCAGCATTTT.

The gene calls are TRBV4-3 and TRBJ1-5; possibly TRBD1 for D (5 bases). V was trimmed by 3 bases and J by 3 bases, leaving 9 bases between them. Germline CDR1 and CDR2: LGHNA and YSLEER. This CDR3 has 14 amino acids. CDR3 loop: CASSQRGPNQPQHF. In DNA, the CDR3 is TGCGCCAGCAGCCAGAGGGGCCCCAATCAGCCCCAGCATTTT.

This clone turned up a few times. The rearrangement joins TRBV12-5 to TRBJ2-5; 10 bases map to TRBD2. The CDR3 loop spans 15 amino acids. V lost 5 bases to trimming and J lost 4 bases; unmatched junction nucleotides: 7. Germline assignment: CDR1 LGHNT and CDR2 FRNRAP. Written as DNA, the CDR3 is TGTGCTAGTGGTAGCGGGGGGGCTATAGGAGAGACCCAGTACTTC. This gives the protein CASGSGGAIGETQYF.

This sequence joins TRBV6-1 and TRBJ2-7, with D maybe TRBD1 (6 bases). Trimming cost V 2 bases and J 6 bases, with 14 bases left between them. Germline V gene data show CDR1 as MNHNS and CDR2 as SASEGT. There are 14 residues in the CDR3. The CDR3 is CASSESGEPSEQYF. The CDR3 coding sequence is TGTGCCAGCAGTGAATCAGGGGAGCCCAGCGAGCAGTACTTC.

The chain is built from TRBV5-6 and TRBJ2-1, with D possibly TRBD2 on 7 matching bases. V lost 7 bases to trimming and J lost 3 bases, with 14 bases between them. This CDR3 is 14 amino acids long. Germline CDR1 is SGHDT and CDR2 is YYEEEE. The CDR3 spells CASSRGARYNEQFF. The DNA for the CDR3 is TGTGCCAGCTCCCGGGGGGCTCGCTACAATGAGCAGTTCTTC.

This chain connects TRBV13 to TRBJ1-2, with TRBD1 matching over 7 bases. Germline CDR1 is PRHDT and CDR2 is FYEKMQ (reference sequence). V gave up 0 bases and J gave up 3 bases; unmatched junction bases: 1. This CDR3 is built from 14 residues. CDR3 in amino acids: CASSLGTGDYGYTF. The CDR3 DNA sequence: TGTGCCAGCAGCTTAGGCACAGGGGACTATGGCTACACCTTC.